Each of the 4 T cell receptor beta chains below was sequenced from the same sample in a study of cytomegalovirus exposure and HLA in healthy donors. With 60 Vbeta and 13 Jbeta primers, the PCR was carried out. Sequencing used immunoSEQ multiplex PCR; TCRdb keeps in-frame clones, though not all of them. The sample yields about 120,000 clones, approximately 78% seen once. Sequencing was performed on PBMCs. These receptors all come from a woman aged 25 to 39 in good health and CMV-seropositive.

The V call is TRBV7-6, the J call TRBJ2-5, with D uncertain. V was pared by 5 bases and J by 4 bases, with 17 bases between. This CDR3 has 15 residues. CDR1 is SGHVS and CDR2 is FNYEAQ in the germline V gene. CDR3 sequence: CASSLTSGSLETQYF. The CDR3 DNA is TGTGCCAGCAGCCTCACGTCCGGGTCCTTAGAGACCCAGTACTTC.

DNA of the CDR3: TGTGCCACCAGCAGAGATTGGGCGTCCTACGAGCAGTACTTC. It codes for CATSRDWASYEQYF. The J gene is TRBJ2-7, the V gene TRBV15; D ambiguous. The germline CDR1 and CDR2 sequences are LNHNV and YYDKDF (reference sequence). V was pared by 0 bases and J by 1 base, with 7 bases between. There are 14 residues in the CDR3.

The rearrangement joins TRBV4-2 to TRBJ2-3; 10 bases map to TRBD2. The CDR3 is 17 residues long. J gave up 3 bases and V 3 bases, and 9 bases lay outside the gene matches. Per germline, CDR1 LGHNA and CDR2 YNFKEQ. The CDR3 DNA follows: TGTGCCAGCAGCCAGACTGCTAGCGGGGGAGGGACAGATACGCAGTATTTT. Translation: CASSQTASGGGTDTQYF.

The CDR3 loop reads CASSLLGGEGKNIQYF. Here the CDR3 DNA reads TGTGCCAGCAGCTTGTTGGGGGGGGAGGGCAAAAACATTCAGTACTTC. The V gene is TRBV5-6, the J gene TRBJ2-4; 7 positions agree with TRBD2. CDR1 and CDR2 (germline): SGHDT, YYEEEE. Unmatched junction bases numbered 7, after V lost 1 base and J lost 3 bases. This CDR3 region has 16 residues.